The subject of this entry is one T cell receptor beta chain. This sample was included in a study of blood T cell repertoires in COVID-19. About the study: Acute and convalescent COVID-19 samples came from the United States, Italy and Spain. Sample material is recorded as cDNA or gDNA derived from T cells, B-cell-depleted T cells, or PBMCs.

Original data processing: Scientists estimated how many nucleated cells there were by amplifying reference gene primers. Some clones are missing from TCRdb's copy, which holds only in-frame ones; the method was immunoSEQ multiplex PCR. The D gene and trimming were derived from the DNA, and the V and J assignments and clone size from that table. The sample holds 100,000 to 110,000 clones, 85% to 90% seen once. The CDR3 is made up of 13 amino acids. V lost 7 bases and J lost 6; bases outside the gene matches: 9. Germline V CDR1 and CDR2: SGHAT, FQNNGV. What was sequenced was peripheral blood. This sequence was found in a human donor in a cohort sampled during active COVID-19. The chain couples TRBV11-2 to TRBJ2-7; 7 bases are shared with TRBD1. The CDR3 DNA follows: TGTGCCAGCAACCTGTGGACAGGCCGCGAGCAGTACTTC. This encodes CASNLWTGREQYF.